A selection of T cell receptor beta chains follows, all from one sample in a study of cytomegalovirus exposure and HLA in healthy donors. Clones were sequenced by immunoSEQ multiplex PCR, and TCRdb holds only the in-frame ones, with some missing. In total, the table holds 90,000 to 100,000 clones. The sequenced sample was PBMCs. The receptors here all came from a woman in her 30s in good health and CMV-seronegative. Each CDR3 is given with its conserved first and last residue. A D gene is named only where the DNA matches it firmly. Clone size appears in some rows only: once, few, many, or a class for an expanded clone.

j_gene: TRBJ2-1
abundance: .
v_gene: TRBV6-4
d_gene: TRBD2
CDR3nt: TGTGCCAGCAGTGACTCGACTAGCGGGGACTACAATGAGCAGTTCTTC
CDR3aa: CASSDSTSGDYNEQFF

j_gene: TRBJ1-2
abundance: .
v_gene: TRBV7-3
d_gene: TRBD1
CDR3nt: TGTGCCAGCAGCCCGAGACAGGGGAGAAATGGCTACACCTTC
CDR3aa: CASSPRQGRNGYTF

j_gene: TRBJ1-1
abundance: .
v_gene: TRBV14
d_gene: TRBD1
CDR3nt: TGTGCCAGCAGCCCGTTAGTTGGGATCAGGGGGACTGAAGCTTTCTTT
CDR3aa: CASSPLVGIRGTEAFF

j_gene: TRBJ1-2
abundance: .
v_gene: TRBV27
d_gene: TRBD1
CDR3nt: TGTGCCAGCAGTCCACAGGGGAGTAACTATGGCTACACCTTC
CDR3aa: CASSPQGSNYGYTF

j_gene: TRBJ1-5
abundance: .
v_gene: TRBV18
d_gene: .
CDR3nt: TGTGCCAGCTCAAATACAGGAACTAGCTCCCAGCCCCAGCATTTT
CDR3aa: CASSNTGTSSQPQHF

j_gene: TRBJ1-2
abundance: .
v_gene: TRBV4-1
d_gene: .
CDR3nt: TGCGCCAGCAGCCAGGCAATCAACTATGGCTACACCTTC
CDR3aa: CASSQAINYGYTF

j_gene: TRBJ2-7
abundance: .
v_gene: TRBV4-2
d_gene: .
CDR3nt: TGTGCCAGCAGCCAAAAGTCAGGGGCCGTCTACGAGCAGTACTTC
CDR3aa: CASSQKSGAVYEQYF

j_gene: TRBJ2-7
abundance: medium-sized
v_gene: TRBV5-4
d_gene: TRBD2
CDR3nt: TGTGCCAGCAGCTTGGAGATAGGACTAGGGGCCTACGAGCAGTACTTC
CDR3aa: CASSLEIGLGAYEQYF

j_gene: TRBJ1-3
abundance: .
v_gene: TRBV5-1
d_gene: .
CDR3nt: TGCGCCAGCAGCTTGGTGGGCACTGGAAACACCATATATTTT
CDR3aa: CASSLVGTGNTIYF

j_gene: TRBJ1-5
abundance: .
v_gene: TRBV28
d_gene: .
CDR3nt: TGTGCCAGCAGTTTAGCGACACCCAATCAGCCCCAGCATTTT
CDR3aa: CASSLATPNQPQHF

j_gene: TRBJ2-7
abundance: .
v_gene: TRBV27
d_gene: TRBD1
CDR3nt: TGTGCCAGCAAACCCCGGGACAGGGTATACGAGCAGTACTTC
CDR3aa: CASKPRDRVYEQYF

j_gene: TRBJ2-1
abundance: .
v_gene: TRBV14
d_gene: TRBD2
CDR3nt: TGTGCCAGCACTAGCGGGGTCTCCTACAATGAGCAGTTCTTC
CDR3aa: CASTSGVSYNEQFF

j_gene: TRBJ1-1
abundance: .
v_gene: TRBV6-1
d_gene: TRBD1
CDR3nt: TGTGCCAGTGCCGGGACAGGGCCCACTGAAGCTTTCTTT
CDR3aa: CASAGTGPTEAFF

j_gene: TRBJ2-1
abundance: .
v_gene: TRBV29-1
d_gene: TRBD2
CDR3nt: TGCAGCGTTAGACTAGCGGATGGAGGGTCCTACAATGAGCAGTTCTTC
CDR3aa: CSVRLADGGSYNEQFF

j_gene: TRBJ2-1
abundance: .
v_gene: TRBV5-6
d_gene: TRBD2
CDR3nt: TGTGCCAGCAGCTTAGTAAGCGGGAGTACCTACAATGAGCAGTTCTTC
CDR3aa: CASSLVSGSTYNEQFF

j_gene: TRBJ2-3
abundance: .
v_gene: TRBV11-2
d_gene: TRBD2
CDR3nt: TGTGCCAGCAGCTTAGAAGGTAGCGGGGGAGCAGATACGCAGTATTTT
CDR3aa: CASSLEGSGGADTQYF

j_gene: TRBJ2-1
abundance: .
v_gene: TRBV7-9
d_gene: TRBD2
CDR3nt: TGTGCCAGCGGCACGGGCGGGGGGCGAAATGAGCAGTTCTTC
CDR3aa: CASGTGGGRNEQFF

j_gene: TRBJ2-3
abundance: .
v_gene: TRBV19
d_gene: .
CDR3nt: TGTGCCAGTAGTGGAACACTAGTGGCCGATACGCAGTATTTT
CDR3aa: CASSGTLVADTQYF

j_gene: TRBJ1-2
abundance: .
v_gene: TRBV4-2
d_gene: .
CDR3nt: TGTGCCAGCAGCCAAGAATGGGGGGGTACTAACTATGGCTACACCTTC
CDR3aa: CASSQEWGGTNYGYTF

j_gene: TRBJ2-3
abundance: .
v_gene: TRBV7-3
d_gene: .
CDR3nt: TGTGCCAGCAGCGGAGGACAGCCCACAGATACGCAGTATTTT
CDR3aa: CASSGGQPTDTQYF

j_gene: TRBJ2-7
abundance: .
v_gene: TRBV28
d_gene: TRBD2
CDR3nt: TGTGCCAGCAGTTTCCCGTCCAGCGGGGGTTCCTACGAGCAGTACTTC
CDR3aa: CASSFPSSGGSYEQYF

j_gene: TRBJ2-3
abundance: .
v_gene: TRBV2
d_gene: TRBD2
CDR3nt: TGTGCCAGCAGTGAAGCCGGACTAGCGGGGAGCACAGATACGCAGTATTTT
CDR3aa: CASSEAGLAGSTDTQYF

j_gene: TRBJ1-1
abundance: .
v_gene: TRBV7-9
d_gene: TRBD1
CDR3nt: TGTGCCAGCAGCCCTAGTACAGGGGAAGTAGCTTTCTTT
CDR3aa: CASSPSTGEVAFF

j_gene: TRBJ2-7
abundance: .
v_gene: TRBV6-5
d_gene: TRBD2
CDR3nt: TGTGCCACTGGGACTAGCGGGAGAACCTACGAGCAGTACTTC
CDR3aa: CATGTSGRTYEQYF

j_gene: TRBJ1-1
abundance: .
v_gene: TRBV10-3
d_gene: .
CDR3nt: TGTGCCATCAGTGGGGGCAGTCACGGTAACACTGAAGCTTTCTTT
CDR3aa: CAISGGSHGNTEAFF

j_gene: TRBJ1-1
abundance: .
v_gene: TRBV5-1
d_gene: .
CDR3nt: TGCGCCAGCAGCTTGAATCAGGGTGAAGCTTTCTTT
CDR3aa: CASSLNQGEAFF

j_gene: TRBJ1-2
abundance: .
v_gene: TRBV4-1
d_gene: .
CDR3nt: TGCGCCAGCAGTTTGGGCGGACAACTGGGCTACACCTTC
CDR3aa: CASSLGGQLGYTF

j_gene: TRBJ1-2
abundance: .
v_gene: TRBV11-2
d_gene: TRBD1
CDR3nt: TGTGCCAGCAGCGTAGGGACAGGGTTCGGCGGCTACACCTTC
CDR3aa: CASSVGTGFGGYTF

j_gene: TRBJ1-4
abundance: .
v_gene: TRBV7-8
d_gene: .
CDR3nt: TGTGCCAGCAGCTTAGTCCCCGCAGGGGTAGATGAAAAACTGTTTTTT
CDR3aa: CASSLVPAGVDEKLFF

j_gene: TRBJ1-1
abundance: .
v_gene: TRBV10-3
d_gene: TRBD1
CDR3nt: TGTGCCATCAGTGCGAGGGACAGGGGCTATCAACGAGCTTTCTTT
CDR3aa: CAISARDRGYQRAFF

j_gene: TRBJ2-7
abundance: .
v_gene: TRBV19
d_gene: .
CDR3nt: TGTGCCAGTAGTCCCTGGGGCGAAGACTACGAGCAGTACTTC
CDR3aa: CASSPWGEDYEQYF

j_gene: TRBJ2-6
abundance: .
v_gene: TRBV15
d_gene: TRBD1
CDR3nt: TGTGCCACCAGCGGCCTAGAGACAGGGCTCTCTGGGGCCAACGTCCTGACTTTC
CDR3aa: CATSGLETGLSGANVLTF

j_gene: TRBJ1-2
abundance: .
v_gene: TRBV11-2
d_gene: TRBD1
CDR3nt: TGTGCCAGCAGCCGAACAGGGGACTATGGCTACACCTTC
CDR3aa: CASSRTGDYGYTF

j_gene: TRBJ1-6
abundance: .
v_gene: TRBV5-1
d_gene: TRBD1
CDR3nt: TGCGCCAGCAGCAGACAGGGGCAACAGAATTCACCCCTCCACTTT
CDR3aa: CASSRQGQQNSPLHF

j_gene: TRBJ2-7
abundance: .
v_gene: TRBV2
d_gene: .
CDR3nt: TGTGCCAGCAGGCAGGGAAGCTCCTACGAGCAGTACTTC
CDR3aa: CASRQGSSYEQYF

j_gene: TRBJ2-7
abundance: .
v_gene: TRBV11-2
d_gene: .
CDR3nt: TGTGCCAGCAGCTTCGACGACGGGAGTGGCTACGAGCAGTACTTC
CDR3aa: CASSFDDGSGYEQYF

j_gene: TRBJ2-7
abundance: .
v_gene: TRBV9
d_gene: .
CDR3nt: TGTGCCAGCAGCGTAGGGGAGTTAGCCCCCTACGAGCAGTACTTC
CDR3aa: CASSVGELAPYEQYF

j_gene: TRBJ2-7
abundance: .
v_gene: TRBV7-8
d_gene: TRBD2
CDR3nt: TGTGCCAGCAGCTACACTAGCGGGAGCTCCTACGAGCAGTACTTC
CDR3aa: CASSYTSGSSYEQYF

j_gene: TRBJ1-2
abundance: .
v_gene: TRBV7-6
d_gene: .
CDR3nt: TGTGCCAGCAGCCCTCAGAATACGGGGGGATATGGCTACACCTTC
CDR3aa: CASSPQNTGGYGYTF

j_gene: TRBJ2-7
abundance: .
v_gene: TRBV7-9
d_gene: .
CDR3nt: TGTGCCAGCAGCCCACGAGGGCTACCCTACGAGCAGTACTTC
CDR3aa: CASSPRGLPYEQYF

j_gene: TRBJ2-3
abundance: .
v_gene: TRBV6-5
d_gene: TRBD1
CDR3nt: TGTGCCAGCAACCCACAGGGGGCCAGCACAGATACGCAGTATTTT
CDR3aa: CASNPQGASTDTQYF

j_gene: TRBJ1-2
abundance: .
v_gene: TRBV7-9
d_gene: TRBD1
CDR3nt: TGTGCCAGCAGCTCACAGGGGGCGGGCTATGGCTACACCTTC
CDR3aa: CASSSQGAGYGYTF

j_gene: TRBJ2-7
abundance: .
v_gene: TRBV4-1
d_gene: .
CDR3nt: TGCGCCAGCAGCCAAGGCCTCCCGGGGTCCTACGAGCAGTACTTC
CDR3aa: CASSQGLPGSYEQYF

j_gene: TRBJ2-3
abundance: .
v_gene: TRBV2
d_gene: .
CDR3nt: TGTGCCAGCAGTATCCGCAGGGGTTCAGATACGCAGTATTTT
CDR3aa: CASSIRRGSDTQYF

j_gene: TRBJ1-6
abundance: .
v_gene: TRBV10-3
d_gene: TRBD1
CDR3nt: TGTGCCATCAGTGAGCACGGACAGGGATATAATTCACCCCTCCACTTT
CDR3aa: CAISEHGQGYNSPLHF

j_gene: TRBJ2-1
abundance: .
v_gene: TRBV15
d_gene: .
CDR3nt: TGTGCCACCAGCAGAAGTGGCTATGAGCAGTTCTTC
CDR3aa: CATSRSGYEQFF

j_gene: TRBJ1-3
abundance: .
v_gene: TRBV29-1
d_gene: TRBD1
CDR3nt: TGCAGCGTCGGACAGGGAGTAGGAAACACCATATATTTT
CDR3aa: CSVGQGVGNTIYF

j_gene: TRBJ2-5
abundance: .
v_gene: TRBV11-2
d_gene: .
CDR3nt: TGTGCCAGCAGCTTAGATGAGGAGACCCAGTACTTC
CDR3aa: CASSLDEETQYF

j_gene: TRBJ1-5
abundance: .
v_gene: TRBV4-2
d_gene: .
CDR3nt: TGTGCCAGCAGCCAGGGGAGGGTTAGTCAGCCCCAGCATTTT
CDR3aa: CASSQGRVSQPQHF

j_gene: TRBJ1-4
abundance: .
v_gene: TRBV4-1
d_gene: TRBD1
CDR3nt: TGCGCCAGCAGCCCTGGACAGGGGACGAATGAAAAACTGTTTTTT
CDR3aa: CASSPGQGTNEKLFF

j_gene: TRBJ2-7
abundance: .
v_gene: TRBV4-1
d_gene: .
CDR3nt: TGCGCCAGCAGCCAAGGCGGGTTGACAGGACCCTTCGAGCAGTACTTC
CDR3aa: CASSQGGLTGPFEQYF

j_gene: TRBJ1-2
abundance: .
v_gene: TRBV5-6
d_gene: TRBD1
CDR3nt: TGTGCCAGCAGCATATACCAGACAGGGCCTGGCTACACCTTC
CDR3aa: CASSIYQTGPGYTF

j_gene: TRBJ2-3
abundance: .
v_gene: TRBV27
d_gene: TRBD1
CDR3nt: TGTGCCACCGCGGTAAGGGGGACAGACACAGATACGCAGTATTTT
CDR3aa: CATAVRGTDTDTQYF

j_gene: TRBJ2-6
abundance: .
v_gene: TRBV11-2
d_gene: .
CDR3nt: TGTGCCAGCAGCGAGGGGGCCAACGTCCTGACTTTC
CDR3aa: CASSEGANVLTF

j_gene: TRBJ2-1
abundance: .
v_gene: TRBV9
d_gene: .
CDR3nt: TGTGCCAGCAGCGTAAAGGAACTAATGAAACCCAGCTCCTACAATGAGCAGTTCTTC
CDR3aa: CASSVKELMKPSSYNEQFF

j_gene: TRBJ1-2
abundance: .
v_gene: TRBV5-1
d_gene: TRBD1
CDR3nt: TGCGCCAGCAGCTTGGGTCCGGGACAGACCTATGGCTACACCTTC
CDR3aa: CASSLGPGQTYGYTF

j_gene: TRBJ2-3
abundance: .
v_gene: TRBV7-2
d_gene: .
CDR3nt: TGTTCCGGGTCCCGACTTAGCACAGATACGCAGTATTTT
CDR3aa: CSGSRLSTDTQYF

j_gene: TRBJ2-5
abundance: .
v_gene: TRBV30
d_gene: .
CDR3nt: TGTGCCTGGAGTGGGGGGCCGGATGAGACCCAGTACTTC
CDR3aa: CAWSGGPDETQYF

j_gene: TRBJ2-7
abundance: .
v_gene: TRBV7-9
d_gene: .
CDR3nt: TGTGCCAGCAGCTTAGGGGGGGTTTCCTACGAGCAGTACTTC
CDR3aa: CASSLGGVSYEQYF